This record covers a single TCR beta chain. Its antigen is not identified. The source of the sample is a study of cytomegalovirus exposure and HLA in healthy donors. General study points: Reportedly, diagnosis of cytomegalovirus status by the classifier showed high specificity and sensitivity. Evidence from a later analysis indicated that most CMV-associated TCR beta chains looked HLA-restricted. A previous analysis found most TCR beta V segments productive roughly 90% or roughly 30% of the time.

Use of 60 Vbeta and 13 Jbeta primers characterized the PCR. Using immunoSEQ multiplex PCR, the repertoire was profiled, and TCRdb retains in-frame clones only, with some absent. The table shows fewer than 150,000 clones, with roughly 76% occurring only once. V lost 4 bases and J lost 4, with 23 bases in between. The germline gives CDR1 MNHEY, CDR2 SMNVEV (reference sequence). CDR3 length equals 18 residues. The sequence came from a man younger than 35 in good health and CMV-seronegative. The V gene is TRBV27, the J gene TRBJ1-5; D is possibly TRBD1 (6 bases). Sequenced input: PBMCs. The CDR3 coding sequence is TGTGCCAGCAGTTCGAGAGGGTCGGGTCAGGGGCCTAATCAGCCCCAGCATTTT. It yields the protein CASSSRGSGQGPNQPQHF.